These 13 T cell receptor beta chains came from one sample sequenced in a study of blood T cell repertoires in COVID-19. Assay used: immunoSEQ multiplex PCR; TCRdb lists only in-frame clones, some missing. The repertoire consists of 150,000 to 200,000 clones, with over 75% occurring once and the leading ten covering roughly 0.56%. Material for sequencing was peripheral blood. These receptors were collected from a man between 50 and 59 years old with acute or convalescent COVID-19.

CDR3 sequence reads: CSVEWFEQGGTDTQYF. CDR3 in DNA: TGCAGCGTTGAATGGTTCGAGCAGGGAGGAACAGATACGCAGTATTTT. The rearrangement joins TRBV29-1 to TRBJ2-3; a possible D gene is TRBD2 (6 bases). This CDR3 has 16 amino acids. The V gene's germline CDR1 is SQVTM and CDR2 ANQGSEA. V dropped 2 bases and J dropped 3 bases, with 18 bases sitting between them.

The chain combines TRBV28 with TRBJ1-2; 8 bases agree with TRBD1. The CDR3 extends over 15 amino acids. Germline assignment: CDR1 MDHEN and CDR2 SYDVKM. The trim removed 5 bases at V and 5 bases at J, leaving 10 bases unmatched. The CDR3 loop is CASSIGTGNTYGYTF. In nucleotides, the CDR3 is TGTGCCAGCAGTATAGGGACAGGCAACACTTATGGCTACACCTTC.

Details on this clone: The sample contains more than one DNA sequence encoding this CDR3. The CDR3 is CASSEQGGQPQHF. CDR3 bases: TGTGCCAGCAGTGAACAGGGAGGGCAGCCCCAGCATTTT. The chain employs TRBV6-4 and TRBJ1-5; D is perhaps TRBD1 (6 bases). The V gene lost 3 bases and the J gene lost 7 bases, with 10 bases spanning the gap. Germline V lookup: CDR1 MRHNA, CDR2 SNTAGT. The length of the CDR3 is 13 residues.

The chain couples TRBV7-9 to TRBJ2-2; TRBD2 matches 10 bases. Germline CDR1 and CDR2: SEHNR and FQNEAQ (reference sequence). The CDR3 runs to 17 residues. The trim removed 3 bases at V and 3 bases at J, leaving 7 bases unmatched. CDR3 amino acids: CASSFLAGALDTGELFF. As DNA, the CDR3 is TGTGCCAGCAGCTTTCTAGCGGGAGCCCTGGACACCGGGGAGCTGTTTTTT.

The rearrangement links TRBV27 to TRBJ2-7; D remains unclear. The V gene's germline CDR1 is MNHEY and CDR2 SMNVEV (reference sequence). This CDR3 has 14 residues. Deletions cut 3 bases from V and 2 bases from J, with 11 bases between. CDR3 in amino acids: CASSFRDTAYEQYF. The DNA of the CDR3 is TGTGCCAGCAGTTTTCGAGACACGGCCTACGAGCAGTACTTC.

The chain joins TRBV11-2 to TRBJ1-1; 7 nucleotides match TRBD1. Germline trimming cut 0 bases from V and 5 bases from J; bases unmatched to any gene: 9. The CDR3 is 16 amino acids. CDR1 and CDR2 (germline): SGHAT, FQNNGV. CDR3 nucleotides: TGTGCCAGCAGCTTAGATGGGTCAGGGGGTTTGACTGAAGCTTTCTTT. Its translation: CASSLDGSGGLTEAFF. The variable domain in full, with the rest retrieved from reference TRBV11-2 and TRBJ1-1, is EAGVAQSPRYKIIEKRQSVAFWCNPISGHATLYWYQQILGQGPKLLIQFQNNGVVDDSQLPKDRFSAERLKGVDSTLKIQPAKLEDSAVYLCASSLDGSGGLTEAFFGQGTRLTVV.

The chain carries TRBV2 and TRBJ1-4; no firm D call. Germline CDR1 and CDR2: SNHLY and FYNNEI. The CDR3 consists of 16 residues. V was shortened by 6 bases and J by 4 bases, with 18 bases between the two germline ends. Written as DNA, the CDR3 is TGTGCCAGCAGCAAGCAAAACGGAAGACTTAATGAAAAACTGTTTTTT. Its translation: CASSKQNGRLNEKLFF.

The chain has TRBV29-1 and TRBJ2-7, with 12 bases matching TRBD2. The V and J ends lost 7 bases and 1 base, in that order; junction bases with no gene match: 5. Germline V CDR1 and CDR2: SQVTM, ANQGSEA. This CDR3 spans 14 amino acids. CDR3 DNA: TGCAGCGGAAAGACTAGCGGGAGTTCCTACGAGCAGTACTTC. It codes for CSGKTSGSSYEQYF.

The chain couples TRBV18 to TRBJ1-2, with D hard to call. The CDR3 loop spans 13 amino acids. Trimming took 3 bases from V and 3 from J, leaving 8 bases between them. Germline loops: CDR1 KGHSH, CDR2 LQKENI. The CDR3 spells CASSPREDYGYTF. DNA of the CDR3: TGTGCCAGCTCACCTCGGGAAGACTATGGCTACACCTTC.

The CDR3 spells CASSKRPSGGDEQFF. For the CDR3, the DNA is TGTGCCAGCAGCAAAAGGCCTAGCGGGGGTGATGAGCAGTTCTTC. The chain is built from TRBV5-4 and TRBJ2-1; 10 bases line up with TRBD2. The V and J ends lost 4 bases and 8 bases, in that order; junction bases with no gene match: 9. Germline V gene lookup returns CDR1 SGHNT and CDR2 YYREEE (reference sequence). The CDR3 length is 15 residues. The whole variable domain, filled in from reference TRBV5-4 and TRBJ2-1, reads ETGVTQSPTHLIKTRGQQVTLRCSSQSGHNTVSWYQQALGQGPQFIFQYYREEENGRGNFPPRFSGLQFPNYSSELNVNALELDDSALYLCASSKRPSGGDEQFFGPGTRLTVL.

DNA of the CDR3: TGTGCCAGCAGCCTGACAGGGGCGCAAACCTACAATGAGCAGTTCTTC. The encoded protein is CASSLTGAQTYNEQFF. V is TRBV7-3 and J is TRBJ2-1, with 8 bases that match TRBD1. CDR3 length: 16 amino acids. CDR1 is SGHTA, CDR2 FQGTGA, per germline. V was clipped by 5 bases and J by 2 bases; unmatched bases: 8. Using reference TRBV7-3 and TRBJ2-1 for the parts outside the CDR3, the full variable domain is GAGVSQTPSNKVTEKGKYVELRCDPISGHTALYWYRQSLGQGPEFLIYFQGTGAADDSGLPNDRFFAVRPEGSVSTLKIQRTERGDSAVYLCASSLTGAQTYNEQFFGPGTRLTVL.

This chain uses TRBV19 with TRBJ2-7; 7 positions match TRBD1. This CDR3 has 13 amino acids. Germline assignment: CDR1 LNHDA and CDR2 SQIVND (reference sequence). V lost 5 bases to trimming and J lost 6 bases; unmatched junction nucleotides: 7. CDR3 DNA sequence: TGTGCCAGTAGTGAGCGACAGGGTGTCGAGCAGTACTTC. It specifies CASSERQGVEQYF.

The chain recombines TRBV28 with TRBJ1-5, with 8 nucleotides matching TRBD1. CDR1 is MDHEN and CDR2 is SYDVKM in the germline V gene. Unmatched junction bases numbered 3, after V lost 5 bases and J lost 6 bases. The CDR3 totals 13 residues. The CDR3 region has the DNA TGTGCCAGCAGTCAGGGGGCGGTTCAGCCCCAGCATTTT. It is translated as CASSQGAVQPQHF.